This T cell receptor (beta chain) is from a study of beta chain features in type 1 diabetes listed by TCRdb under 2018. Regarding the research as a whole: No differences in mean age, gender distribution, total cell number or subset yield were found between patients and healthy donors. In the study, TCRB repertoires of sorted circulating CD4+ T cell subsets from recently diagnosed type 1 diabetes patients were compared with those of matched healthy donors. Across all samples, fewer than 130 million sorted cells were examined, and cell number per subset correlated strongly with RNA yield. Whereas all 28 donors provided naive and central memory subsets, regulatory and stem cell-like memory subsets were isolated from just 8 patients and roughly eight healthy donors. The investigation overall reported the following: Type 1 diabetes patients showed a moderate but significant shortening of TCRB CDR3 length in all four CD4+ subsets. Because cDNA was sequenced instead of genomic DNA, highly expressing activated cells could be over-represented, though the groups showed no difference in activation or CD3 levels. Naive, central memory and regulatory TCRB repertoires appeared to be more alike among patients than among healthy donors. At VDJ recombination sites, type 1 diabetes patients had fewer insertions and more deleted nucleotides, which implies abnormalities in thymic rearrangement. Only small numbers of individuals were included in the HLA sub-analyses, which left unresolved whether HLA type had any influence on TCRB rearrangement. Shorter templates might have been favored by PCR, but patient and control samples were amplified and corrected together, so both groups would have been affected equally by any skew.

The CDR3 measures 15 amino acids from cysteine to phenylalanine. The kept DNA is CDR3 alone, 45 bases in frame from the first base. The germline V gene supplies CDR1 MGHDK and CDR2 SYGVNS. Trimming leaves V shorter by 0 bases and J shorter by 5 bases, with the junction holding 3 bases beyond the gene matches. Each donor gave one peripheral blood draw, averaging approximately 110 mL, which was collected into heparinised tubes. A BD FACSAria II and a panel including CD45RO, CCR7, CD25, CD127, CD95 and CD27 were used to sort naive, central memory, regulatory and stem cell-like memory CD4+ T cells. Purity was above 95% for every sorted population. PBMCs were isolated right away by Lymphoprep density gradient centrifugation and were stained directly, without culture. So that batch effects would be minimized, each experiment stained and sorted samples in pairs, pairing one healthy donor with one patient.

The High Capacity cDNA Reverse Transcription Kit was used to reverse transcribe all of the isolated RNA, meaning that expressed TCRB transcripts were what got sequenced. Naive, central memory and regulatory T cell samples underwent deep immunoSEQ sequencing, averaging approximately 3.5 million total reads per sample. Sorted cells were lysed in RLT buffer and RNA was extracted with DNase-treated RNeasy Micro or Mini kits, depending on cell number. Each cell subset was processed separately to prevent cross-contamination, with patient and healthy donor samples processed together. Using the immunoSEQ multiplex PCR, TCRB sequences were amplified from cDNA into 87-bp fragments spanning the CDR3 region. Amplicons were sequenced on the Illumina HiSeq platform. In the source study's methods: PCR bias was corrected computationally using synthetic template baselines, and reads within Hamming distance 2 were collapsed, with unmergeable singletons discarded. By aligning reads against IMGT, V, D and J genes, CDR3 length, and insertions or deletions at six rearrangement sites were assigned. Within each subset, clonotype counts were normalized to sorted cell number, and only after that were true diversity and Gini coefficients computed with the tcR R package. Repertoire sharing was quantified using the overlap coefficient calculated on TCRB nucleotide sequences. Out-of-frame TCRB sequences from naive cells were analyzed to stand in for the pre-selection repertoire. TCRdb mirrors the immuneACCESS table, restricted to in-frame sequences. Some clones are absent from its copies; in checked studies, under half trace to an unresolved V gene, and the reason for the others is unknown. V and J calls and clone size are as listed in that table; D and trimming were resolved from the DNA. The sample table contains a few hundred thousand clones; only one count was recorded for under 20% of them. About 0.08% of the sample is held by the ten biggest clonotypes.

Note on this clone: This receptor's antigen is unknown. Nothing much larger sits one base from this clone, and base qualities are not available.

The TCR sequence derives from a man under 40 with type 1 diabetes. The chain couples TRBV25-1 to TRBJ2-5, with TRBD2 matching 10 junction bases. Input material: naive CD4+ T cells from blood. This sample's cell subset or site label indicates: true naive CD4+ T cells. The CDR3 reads CASSEYSSGSETQYF. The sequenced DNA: TGTGCCAGCAGTGAATACTCTAGCGGGAGTGAGACCCAGTACTTC.